Listed below are T cell receptor beta chains from one sample, sequenced in a study of control samples from healthy donors and cancer patients. Here immunoSEQ multiplex PCR was the method, and the copy in TCRdb shows in-frame clones only, minus some. The table shows 85,000 to 110,000 clones, with 75% to 90% occurring only once. Sequencing input: PBMCs. These receptor sequences come from a man in his sixties with lung cancer. The CDR3 runs from the conserved cysteine through the conserved F or W. The order of the fields is clone size, D gene, V gene, J gene, CDR3 DNA, CDR3 protein. A D gene is named only where the DNA matches it firmly. Clone size is stated in some rows and not others, as once, few, many or a class when expanded.

size: .; D: .; V: TRBV7-3; J: TRBJ2-2; DNA: TGTGCCAGCAGCCCCATGGCGGTCGCCGGGGAGCTGTTTTTT; CDR3: CASSPMAVAGELFF
size: .; D: .; V: TRBV19; J: TRBJ1-1; DNA: TGTGCCAGTAGAACAGGGACGCTGAACACTGAAGCTTTCTTT; CDR3: CASRTGTLNTEAFF
size: .; D: TRBD1; V: TRBV5-1; J: TRBJ1-4; DNA: TGCGCCAGCAGCTTGCTTGGACAGGCTAATGAAAAACTGTTTTTT; CDR3: CASSLLGQANEKLFF
size: .; D: TRBD1; V: TRBV7-9; J: TRBJ2-5; DNA: TGTGCCAGCAGCCGTTGGACAGGGCTACAAGAGACCCAGTACTTC; CDR3: CASSRWTGLQETQYF
size: .; D: .; V: TRBV12-5; J: TRBJ1-2; DNA: TGTGCTAGTGGTTTGCTTCCAAACTATGGCTACACCTTC; CDR3: CASGLLPNYGYTF
size: .; D: .; V: TRBV11-2; J: TRBJ2-5; DNA: TGTGCCAGCAGCCAGGGGGGGGGACAAGAGACCCAGTACTTC; CDR3: CASSQGGGQETQYF
size: .; D: .; V: TRBV4-1; J: TRBJ2-3; DNA: TGCGCCAGCAGCCAAGATAACAGGGTCTATTTCGATACGCAGTATTTT; CDR3: CASSQDNRVYFDTQYF
size: once; D: TRBD1; V: TRBV13; J: TRBJ1-1; DNA: TGTGCCAGCGGGAGGGGGCTGAACACTGAAGCTTTCTTT; CDR3: CASGRGLNTEAFF
size: .; D: .; V: TRBV5-1; J: TRBJ1-1; DNA: TGCGCCAGCAGCATTTCGACAGTGAACACTGAAGCTTTCTTT; CDR3: CASSISTVNTEAFF
size: .; D: TRBD1; V: TRBV3-1/TRBV3-2; J: TRBJ1-2; DNA: TGTGCCAGCAGCCACATGGGACAGGGTGATGGCTACACCTTC; CDR3: CASSHMGQGDGYTF
size: .; D: TRBD2; V: TRBV24-1; J: TRBJ2-1; DNA: TGTGCCACCAGTGATTCAGTAGCGGGGAGCTCCTACAATGAGCAGTTCTTC; CDR3: CATSDSVAGSSYNEQFF
size: .; D: TRBD1; V: TRBV6-5; J: TRBJ1-1; DNA: TGTGCCAGCAGTCAGGGGGATATGAACACTGAAGCTTTCTTT; CDR3: CASSQGDMNTEAFF
size: .; D: .; V: TRBV7-3; J: TRBJ2-3; DNA: TGTGCCAGCAGCTTGGGGACAGATACGCAGTATTTT; CDR3: CASSLGTDTQYF
size: .; D: TRBD2; V: TRBV4-2; J: TRBJ2-3; DNA: TGTGCCAGCAGCCAAGATTTCTTGACTAGCGGTTACCGGAAGGATTTT; CDR3: CASSQDFLTSGYRKDF
size: .; D: TRBD1; V: TRBV7-9; J: TRBJ1-1; DNA: TGTGCCAGCAGCTTAATGGGACAGGGATCCACTGAAGCTTTCTTT; CDR3: CASSLMGQGSTEAFF
size: once; D: TRBD1; V: TRBV12-5; J: TRBJ1-1; DNA: TGTGCTAGTGGCAGGGGACAGAGGAACACTGAAGCTTTCTTT; CDR3: CASGRGQRNTEAFF
size: .; D: TRBD1; V: TRBV6-5; J: TRBJ1-1; DNA: TGTGCCAGCTCTCAGAACAGGGGCATGAACACTGAAGCTTTCTTT; CDR3: CASSQNRGMNTEAFF
size: .; D: .; V: TRBV5-1; J: TRBJ2-2; DNA: TGCGCCAGCAGAGTGGGGTTTTCTACCGGGGAGCTGTTTTTT; CDR3: CASRVGFSTGELFF
size: .; D: .; V: TRBV6-1; J: TRBJ2-2; DNA: TGTGCCAGCAGTGAAGGTCAGGGATTCGACACCGGGGAGCTGTTTTTT; CDR3: CASSEGQGFDTGELFF
size: .; D: .; V: TRBV11-1; J: TRBJ2-2; DNA: TGTGCCAGCCGCTTGGCAGCCCTTACCGGGGAGCTGTTTTTT; CDR3: CASRLAALTGELFF
size: .; D: .; V: TRBV9; J: TRBJ1-4; DNA: TGTGCCAGCAGCGTAGGGGCTATGGGGCGAGGTGAAAAACTGTTTTTT; CDR3: CASSVGAMGRGEKLFF
size: .; D: TRBD1; V: TRBV9; J: TRBJ1-1; DNA: TGTGCCAGCAGCGACAATCGGGACAGGGGATGGACTGAAGCTTTCTTT; CDR3: CASSDNRDRGWTEAFF
size: .; D: .; V: TRBV5-8; J: TRBJ2-2; DNA: TGTGCCAGCAGCCCCTGGGGGGGCATCGGGGAGCTGTTTTTT; CDR3: CASSPWGGIGELFF
size: .; D: .; V: TRBV9; J: TRBJ1-2; DNA: TGTGCCAGCAGGCTCAACGGCGTCTCAGGGACGGCTTATGGCTACACCTTC; CDR3: CASRLNGVSGTAYGYTF
size: .; D: .; V: TRBV3-1/TRBV3-2; J: TRBJ2-1; DNA: TGTGCCAGCAGCCAACCTTACCAGGGCCTCAATGATGAGCAGTTCTTC; CDR3: CASSQPYQGLNDEQFF